The T cell receptor beta chain described here comes from a study of control samples from healthy donors and cancer patients. This clone has just one count. Trimming cost V 1 base and J 2 bases, with 15 bases left between them. Germline-derived CDR1 and CDR2 are LGHNA and YSLEER. The CDR3 loop spans 16 amino acids. Assay used: immunoSEQ multiplex PCR; TCRdb lists only in-frame clones, some missing. Among 120,000 or so clones listed, 87% were seen once. The specimen sequenced was blood. This TCR derives from a man in his late teens or twenties in good health. The chain couples TRBV4-3 to TRBJ2-7; no firm D call. Here the CDR3 DNA reads TGCGCCAGCAGCCAAGTTGATCGGACCCCTACCTACGAGCAGTACTTC. Protein product: CASSQVDRTPTYEQYF.